Listed here are 14 T cell receptor beta chains from one sample, sequenced in a study of OX40 agonist ivuxolimab in advanced cancers. The repertoire was sequenced with immunoSEQ multiplex PCR; TCRdb's copy has only in-frame clones and lacks some. The table shows roughly 79,000 clones, with 75% to 95% occurring only once. This material consisted of CD4+ or CD8+ T cells sorted from blood, taken in a trial of the OX40 agonist ivuxolimab. The source of these receptors is an adult with an advanced solid tumor such as melanoma, head and neck, liver or kidney cancer.

The rearrangement uses TRBV5-1 and TRBJ2-7; 8 bases are shared with TRBD1. The CDR3 sequence is 13 residues long. Germline CDR1 and CDR2: SGHRS and YFSETQ. The V segment lost 6 bases and the J segment 5 bases; nucleotides outside the gene matches: 7. The CDR3 sequence is CASTGDRGHEQYF. In nucleotides, the CDR3 is TGCGCCAGCACCGGAGACAGGGGCCACGAGCAGTACTTC.

The chain links TRBV11-2 to TRBJ2-7, with D perhaps assigned TRBD1 or TRBD2 (5 bases each). Germline CDR1 and CDR2: SGHAT and FQNNGV. The CDR3 consists of 14 residues. Trimming left V 4 bases short and J 4 bases short, with 14 bases between. The CDR3 reads CASSSGPGRYEQYF. In DNA, the CDR3 is TGTGCCAGCAGCTCCGGTCCGGGGCGGTACGAGCAGTACTTC.

The chain links TRBV19 to TRBJ2-1, with a tentative D call TRBD1 (5 bases). Trimming left V 6 bases short and J 6 bases short, with 15 bases between. Germline assignment: CDR1 LNHDA and CDR2 SQIVND (reference sequence). The CDR3 runs 14 residues. CDR3 in amino acids: CASRPPGNSNEQFF. The CDR3 nucleotides read TGTGCCAGTAGACCCCCAGGGAACAGCAATGAGCAGTTCTTC. Variable domain in full (rest from reference TRBV19 and TRBJ2-1): DGGITQSPKYLFRKEGQNVTLSCEQNLNHDAMYWYRQDPGQGLRLIYYSQIVNDFQKGDIAEGYSVSREKKESFPLTVTSAQKNPTAFYLCASRPPGNSNEQFFGPGTRLTVL.

The gene calls are TRBV7-2 and TRBJ2-3; D not resolved. Germline values: CDR1 SGHTA, CDR2 FQGNSA. V was shortened by 8 bases and J by 0 bases, with 12 bases between the two germline ends. The CDR3 consists of 14 residues. This chain's CDR3 is CASATYTSTDTQYF. In nucleotides, the CDR3 is TGTGCCAGCGCAACCTATACTAGCACAGATACGCAGTATTTT.

CDR3 protein: CASSWPGLAGPEQFF. CDR3 DNA: TGTGCCAGCAGCTGGCCGGGACTAGCGGGACCTGAGCAGTTCTTC. The J gene is TRBJ2-1, the V gene TRBV5-6; TRBD2 aligns across 13 bases. Losses at the gene ends were 3 bases for V and 9 bases for J; bases not matched to a gene: 6. Germline V gives CDR1 SGHDT, CDR2 YYEEEE. The CDR3 consists of 15 residues.

This clone occurred once. The rearrangement joins TRBV28 to TRBJ2-7; 7 bases agree with TRBD1. The ends lost 2 bases at V and 4 bases at J; junction bases unmatched: 8. Looked up from germline, CDR1 is MDHEN and CDR2 is SYDVKM. The CDR3 consists of 15 residues. CDR3 sequence reads: CASSLTQGVFYEQYF. Here the CDR3 DNA reads TGTGCCAGCAGTTTAACCCAGGGGGTATTTTACGAGCAGTACTTC.

The CDR3 sequence: CASSPTGDIRDTQYF. The CDR3 bases are TGTGCCAGCAGCCCAACTGGCGACATTCGAGATACGCAGTATTTT. The V gene is TRBV9, the J gene TRBJ2-3; D is ambiguous. The length of the CDR3 is 15 residues. Looked up from germline, CDR1 is SGDLS and CDR2 is YYNGEE. V was cut by 4 bases and J by 5 bases, with 17 bases left in between.

This clone was seen only a few times. This chain connects TRBV5-1 to TRBJ1-3; the D is unclear. Germline V gives CDR1 SGHRS, CDR2 YFSETQ. Trimming removed 0 bases at V and 4 bases at J, with 14 bases between. The CDR3 totals 16 residues. The CDR3 is CASSLAGIGWGNTIYF. The CDR3 nucleotides read TGCGCCAGCAGCTTGGCCGGAATAGGCTGGGGAAACACCATATATTTT. Using reference TRBV5-1 and TRBJ1-3 for the parts outside the CDR3, the full variable domain is KAGVTQTPRYLIKTRGQQVTLSCSPISGHRSVSWYQQTPGQGLQFLFEYFSETQRNKGNFPGRFSGRQFSNSRSEMNVSTLELGDSALYLCASSLAGIGWGNTIYFGEGSWLTVV.

This clone appeared a few times. The chain recombines TRBV2 with TRBJ2-5; tentative D call: TRBD2 (6 bases). The V and J ends lost 4 bases and 2 bases respectively, with 20 bases between them. The germline gives CDR1 SNHLY, CDR2 FYNNEI. This CDR3 spans 17 amino acids. The DNA for the CDR3 is TGTGCCAGCAGTGCTCGACCGGGACTTGACCGTCAAGAGACCCAGTACTTC. This codes for CASSARPGLDRQETQYF.

On this clone itself: A junction end diverges from the germline sequence, so it may reflect a read error. The chain uses TRBV6-1 and TRBJ1-6; TRBD1 might be the D (6 bases). Germline CDR1 MNHNS, CDR2 SASEGT. CDR3 size: 15 residues. This CDR3 reads CASREAGGDASPLHF. CDR3 bases: TGTGCCAGCAGGGAAGCGGGGGGCGATGCATCACCCCTCCACTTT.

J is TRBJ2-3 and V is TRBV6-1; D is unresolved. The CDR3 spans 11 residues. Per germline, CDR1 MNHNS and CDR2 SASEGT. V was trimmed by 8 bases and J by 6 bases, leaving 9 bases between them. In DNA, the CDR3 is TGTGCCAGCTCACACGTGGATACGCAGTATTTT. Residues: CASSHVDTQYF.

This clone showed up just once. The chain recombines TRBV5-1 with TRBJ2-1; the D gene could be TRBD1 or TRBD2 (5 bases each). The germline gives CDR1 SGHRS, CDR2 YFSETQ. V was clipped by 0 bases and J by 8 bases, with 12 bases between them. The CDR3 contains 14 residues. As DNA, the CDR3 is TGCGCCAGCAGCTTGGGTAGTGGGGGAGATGAGCAGTTCTTC. Protein product: CASSLGSGGDEQFF.

Comments on this clone: One junction end does not reproduce the germline sequence, and a read error may be involved. V is TRBV7-7 and J is TRBJ2-1; 9 bases agree with TRBD2. In germline, CDR1 is SSHAT, CDR2 FNYEAQ (reference sequence). The CDR3 has 13 amino acids. In nucleotides, the CDR3 is TGTGCTAGCAGCCCCGGGACTAGCAGTGAGCAGTTCTTC. This sequence encodes CASSPGTSSEQFF. The whole variable domain, filled in from reference TRBV7-7 and TRBJ2-1, reads GAGVSQSPRYKVTKRGQDVTLRCDPISSHATLYWYQQALGQGPEFLTYFNYEAQPDKSGLPSDRFSAERPEGSISTLTIQRTEQRDSAMYRCASSPGTSSEQFFGPGTRLTVL.

This rearrangement joins TRBV30 to TRBJ1-3; D is undetermined. The CDR3 consists of 12 residues. The V and J ends lost 4 bases and 3 bases respectively, with 7 bases between them. CDR1 GTSNPN and CDR2 SVGIG come from the germline V gene (reference sequence). CDR3: CAWKNSGNTIYF. The CDR3 nucleotides read TGTGCCTGGAAGAACAGTGGAAACACCATATATTTT.